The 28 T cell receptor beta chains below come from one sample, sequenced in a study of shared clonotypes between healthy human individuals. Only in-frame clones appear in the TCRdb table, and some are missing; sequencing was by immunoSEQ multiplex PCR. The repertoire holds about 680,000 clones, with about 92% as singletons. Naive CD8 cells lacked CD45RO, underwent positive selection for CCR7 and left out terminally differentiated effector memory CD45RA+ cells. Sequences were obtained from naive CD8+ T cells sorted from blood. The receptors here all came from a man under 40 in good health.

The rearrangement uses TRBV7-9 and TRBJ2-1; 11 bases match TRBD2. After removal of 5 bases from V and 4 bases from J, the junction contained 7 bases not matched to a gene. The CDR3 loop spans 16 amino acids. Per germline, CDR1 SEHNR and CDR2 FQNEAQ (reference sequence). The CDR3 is CASSGGLAEPYNEQFF. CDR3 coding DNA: TGTGCCAGCAGCGGGGGACTAGCGGAGCCATACAATGAGCAGTTCTTC.

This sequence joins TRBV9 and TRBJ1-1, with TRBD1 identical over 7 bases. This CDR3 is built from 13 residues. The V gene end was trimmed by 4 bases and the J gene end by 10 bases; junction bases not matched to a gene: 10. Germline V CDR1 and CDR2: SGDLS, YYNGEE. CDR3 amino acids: CASSPTGNLGAFF. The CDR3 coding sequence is TGTGCCAGCAGCCCGACAGGGAATCTTGGAGCTTTCTTT.

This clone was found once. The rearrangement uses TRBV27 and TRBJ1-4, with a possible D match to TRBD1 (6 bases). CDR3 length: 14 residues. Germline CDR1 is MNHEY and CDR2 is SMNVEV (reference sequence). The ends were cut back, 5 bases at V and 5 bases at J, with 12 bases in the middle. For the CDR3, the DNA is TGTGCCAGCAGTCTACAGGGATTGAATGAAAAACTGTTTTTT. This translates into CASSLQGLNEKLFF.

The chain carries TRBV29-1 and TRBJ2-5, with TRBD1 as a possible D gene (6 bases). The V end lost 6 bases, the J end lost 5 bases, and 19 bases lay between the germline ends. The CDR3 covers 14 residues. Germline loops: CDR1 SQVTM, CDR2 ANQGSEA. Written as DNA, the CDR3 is TGCAGCGTGACCGGGGACACCGGGGCCGAGACCCAGTACTTC. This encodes CSVTGDTGAETQYF.

The CDR3 spells CASSQLKGKWETQYF. In DNA form, the CDR3 reads TGTGCCAGCAGCCAATTGAAGGGGAAGTGGGAGACCCAGTACTTC. The V gene is TRBV14, the J gene TRBJ2-5; D is possibly TRBD1 (5 bases). Trimming shortened V by 2 bases and J by 5 bases, and 15 bases separated the two germline ends. The CDR3 runs 15 residues. Germline V lookup: CDR1 SGHDN, CDR2 FVKESK.

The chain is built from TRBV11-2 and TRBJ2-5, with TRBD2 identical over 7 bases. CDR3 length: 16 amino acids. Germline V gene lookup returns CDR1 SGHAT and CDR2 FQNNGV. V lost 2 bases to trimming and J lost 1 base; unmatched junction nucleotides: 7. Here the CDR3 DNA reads TGTGCCAGCAGCTTATGGGGGGGTAGAATCCAAGAGACCCAGTACTTC. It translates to CASSLWGGRIQETQYF. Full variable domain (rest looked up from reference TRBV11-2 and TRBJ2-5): EAGVAQSPRYKIIEKRQSVAFWCNPISGHATLYWYQQILGQGPKLLIQFQNNGVVDDSQLPKDRFSAERLKGVDSTLKIQPAKLEDSAVYLCASSLWGGRIQETQYFGPGTRLLVL.

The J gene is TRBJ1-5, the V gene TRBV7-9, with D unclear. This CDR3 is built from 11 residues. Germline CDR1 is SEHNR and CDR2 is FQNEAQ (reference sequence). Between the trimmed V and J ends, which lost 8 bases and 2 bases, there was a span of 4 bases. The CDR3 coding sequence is TGTGCCAGCGGCGGCAATCAGCCCCAGCATTTT. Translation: CASGGNQPQHF.

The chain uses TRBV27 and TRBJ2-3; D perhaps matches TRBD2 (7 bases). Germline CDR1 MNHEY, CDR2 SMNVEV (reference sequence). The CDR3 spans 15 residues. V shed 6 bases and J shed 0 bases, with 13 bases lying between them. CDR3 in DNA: TGTGCCAGCAGCCTAGGGGGGGATAGCACAGATACGCAGTATTTT. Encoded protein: CASSLGGDSTDTQYF.

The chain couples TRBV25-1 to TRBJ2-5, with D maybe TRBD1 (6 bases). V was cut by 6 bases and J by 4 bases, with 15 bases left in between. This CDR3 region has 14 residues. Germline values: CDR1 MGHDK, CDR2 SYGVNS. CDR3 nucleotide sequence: TGTGCCAGCAGGAATACAGGGCTCGGAGAGACCCAGTACTTC. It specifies CASRNTGLGETQYF.

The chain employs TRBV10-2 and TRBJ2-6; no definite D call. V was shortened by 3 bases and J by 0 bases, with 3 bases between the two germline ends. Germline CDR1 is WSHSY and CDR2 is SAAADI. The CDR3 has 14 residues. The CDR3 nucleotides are TGCGCCAGCAGTGAAGCCTCTGGGGCCAACGTCCTGACTTTC. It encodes CASSEASGANVLTF.

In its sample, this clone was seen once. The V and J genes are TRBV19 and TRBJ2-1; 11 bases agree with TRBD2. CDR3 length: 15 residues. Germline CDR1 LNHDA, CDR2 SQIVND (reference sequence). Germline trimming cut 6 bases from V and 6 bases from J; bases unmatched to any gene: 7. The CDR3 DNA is TGTGCCAGTAGCCTGACTAGCGGGAACATCAATGAGCAGTTCTTC. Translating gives CASSLTSGNINEQFF.

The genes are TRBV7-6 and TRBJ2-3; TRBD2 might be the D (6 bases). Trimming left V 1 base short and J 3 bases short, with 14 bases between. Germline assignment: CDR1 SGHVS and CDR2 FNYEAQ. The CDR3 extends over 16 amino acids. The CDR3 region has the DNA TGTGCCAGCAGCTTAGATGCTAGCGTGGGGACAGATACGCAGTATTTT. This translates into CASSLDASVGTDTQYF.

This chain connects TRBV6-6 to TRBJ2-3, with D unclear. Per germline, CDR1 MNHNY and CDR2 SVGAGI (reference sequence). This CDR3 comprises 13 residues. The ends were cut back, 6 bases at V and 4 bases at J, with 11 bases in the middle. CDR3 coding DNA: TGTGCCAGCAGGGATGGGGTAGCAGATACGCAGTATTTT. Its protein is CASRDGVADTQYF.

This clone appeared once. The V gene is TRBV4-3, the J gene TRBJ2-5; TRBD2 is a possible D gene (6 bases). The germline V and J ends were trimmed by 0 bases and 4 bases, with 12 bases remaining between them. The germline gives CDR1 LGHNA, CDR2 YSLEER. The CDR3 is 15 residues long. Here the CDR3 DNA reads TGCGCCAGCAGCCAAGATAGCGGAGGGCTAGAGACCCAGTACTTC. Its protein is CASSQDSGGLETQYF.

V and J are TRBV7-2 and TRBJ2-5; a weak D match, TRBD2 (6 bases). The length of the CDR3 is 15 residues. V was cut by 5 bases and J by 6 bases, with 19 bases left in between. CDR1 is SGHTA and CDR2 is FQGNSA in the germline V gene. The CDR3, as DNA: TGTGCCAGCAGCCGACCGGAGGGCGCGGCAAAGACCCAGTACTTC. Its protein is CASSRPEGAAKTQYF.

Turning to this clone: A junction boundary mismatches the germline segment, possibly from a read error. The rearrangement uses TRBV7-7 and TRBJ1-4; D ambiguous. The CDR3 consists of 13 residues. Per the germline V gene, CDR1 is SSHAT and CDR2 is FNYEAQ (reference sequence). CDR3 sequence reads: CASSRAMGEKLFF. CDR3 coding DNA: TGTGCTAGCAGTCGGGCCATGGGAGAAAAACTGTTTTTT. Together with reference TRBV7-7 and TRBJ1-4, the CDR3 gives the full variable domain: GAGVSQSPRYKVTKRGQDVTLRCDPISSHATLYWYQQALGQGPEFLTYFNYEAQPDKSGLPSDRFSAERPEGSISTLTIQRTEQRDSAMYRCASSRAMGEKLFFGSGTQLSVL.

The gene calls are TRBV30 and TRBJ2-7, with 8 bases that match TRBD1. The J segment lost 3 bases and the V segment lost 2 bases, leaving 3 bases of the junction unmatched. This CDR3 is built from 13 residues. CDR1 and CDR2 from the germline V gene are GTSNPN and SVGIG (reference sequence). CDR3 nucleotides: TGTGCCTGGAGTAGGGGGACAGGCTACGAGCAGTACTTC. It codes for CAWSRGTGYEQYF.

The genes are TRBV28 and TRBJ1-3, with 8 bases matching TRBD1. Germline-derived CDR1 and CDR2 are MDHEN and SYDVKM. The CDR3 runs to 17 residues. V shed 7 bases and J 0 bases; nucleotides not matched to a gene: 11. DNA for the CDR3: TGTGCCAGCACCCCGCTCCGGACAGGGCTCTCTGGAAACACCATATATTTT. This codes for CASTPLRTGLSGNTIYF.

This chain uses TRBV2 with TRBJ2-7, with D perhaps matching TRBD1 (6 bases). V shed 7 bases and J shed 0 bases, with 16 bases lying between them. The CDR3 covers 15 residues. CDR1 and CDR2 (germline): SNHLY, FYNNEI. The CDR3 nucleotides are TGTGCCAGCATCTTGGGGGCGGCTAGCTCCTACGAGCAGTACTTC. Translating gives CASILGAASSYEQYF.

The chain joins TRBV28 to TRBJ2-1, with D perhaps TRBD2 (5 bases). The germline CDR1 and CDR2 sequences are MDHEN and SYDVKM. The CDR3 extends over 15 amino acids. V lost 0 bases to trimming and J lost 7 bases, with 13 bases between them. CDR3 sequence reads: CASSLWVGVKNEQFF. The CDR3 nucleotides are TGTGCCAGCAGTTTATGGGTGGGAGTAAAGAATGAGCAGTTCTTC.

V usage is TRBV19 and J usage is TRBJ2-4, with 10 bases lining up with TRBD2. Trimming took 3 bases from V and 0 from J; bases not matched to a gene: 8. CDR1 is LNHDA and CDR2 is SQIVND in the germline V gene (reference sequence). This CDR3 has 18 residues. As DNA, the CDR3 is TGTGCCAGTAGTATGGGACTAGCGCGGGCACTAGCCAAAAACATTCAGTACTTC. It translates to CASSMGLARALAKNIQYF.

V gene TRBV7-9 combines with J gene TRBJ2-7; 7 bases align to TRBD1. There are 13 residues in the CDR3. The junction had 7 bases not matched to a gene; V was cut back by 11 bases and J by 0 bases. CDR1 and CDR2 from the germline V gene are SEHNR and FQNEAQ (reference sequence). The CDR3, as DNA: TGTGCCCTTGAGGACAGGCACTCCTACGAGCAGTACTTC. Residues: CALEDRHSYEQYF.

The CDR3 protein is CASSLEQGAYNEQFF. CDR3 DNA sequence: TGTGCCAGCAGCTTAGAACAGGGGGCCTACAATGAGCAGTTCTTC. This rearrangement joins TRBV11-3 to TRBJ2-1, with 8 bases aligning to TRBD1. The CDR3 is made up of 15 amino acids. Looked up from germline, CDR1 is SGHNT and CDR2 is YENEEA. The V gene end was trimmed by 0 bases and the J gene end by 2 bases; junction bases not matched to a gene: 0.

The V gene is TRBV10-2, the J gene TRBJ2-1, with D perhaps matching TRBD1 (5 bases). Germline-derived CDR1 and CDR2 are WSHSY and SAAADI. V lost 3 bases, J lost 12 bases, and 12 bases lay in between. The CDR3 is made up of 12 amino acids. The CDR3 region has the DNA TGCGCCAGCAGTGAAGGCTACCAGGGGCAGTTCTTC. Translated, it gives CASSEGYQGQFF.

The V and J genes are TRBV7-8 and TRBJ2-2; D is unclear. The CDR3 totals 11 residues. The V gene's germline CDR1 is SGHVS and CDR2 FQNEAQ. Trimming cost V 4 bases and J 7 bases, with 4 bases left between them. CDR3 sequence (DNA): TGTGCCAGCAGCTGGCGCGGGGAGCTGTTTTTT. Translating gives CASSWRGELFF.

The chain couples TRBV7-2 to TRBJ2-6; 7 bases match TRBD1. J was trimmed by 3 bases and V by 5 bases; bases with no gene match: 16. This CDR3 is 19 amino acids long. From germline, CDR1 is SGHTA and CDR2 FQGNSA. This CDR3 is CASSLTDRLPALGANVLTF. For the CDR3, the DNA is TGTGCCAGCAGCCTAACGGACAGGCTCCCCGCGCTTGGGGCCAACGTCCTGACTTTC. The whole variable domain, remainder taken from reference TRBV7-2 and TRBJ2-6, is GAGVSQSPSNKVTEKGKDVELRCDPISGHTALYWYRQSLGQGLEFLIYFQGNSAPDKSGLPSDRFSAERTGGSVSTLTIQRTQQEDSAVYLCASSLTDRLPALGANVLTFGAGSRLTVL.

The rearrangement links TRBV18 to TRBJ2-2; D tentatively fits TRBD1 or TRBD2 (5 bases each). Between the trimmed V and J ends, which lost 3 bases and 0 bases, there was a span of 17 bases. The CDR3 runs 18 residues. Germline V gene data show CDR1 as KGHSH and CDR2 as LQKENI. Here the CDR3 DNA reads TGTGCCAGCTCACCGTCCGGGGCAGGAGCTCCGAACACCGGGGAGCTGTTTTTT. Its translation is CASSPSGAGAPNTGELFF.

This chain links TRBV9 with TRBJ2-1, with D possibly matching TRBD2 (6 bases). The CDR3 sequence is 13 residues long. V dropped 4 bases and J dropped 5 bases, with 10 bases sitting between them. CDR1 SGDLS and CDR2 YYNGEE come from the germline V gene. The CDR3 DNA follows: TGTGCCAGCAGCCCTGGCGGGAACAATGAGCAGTTCTTC. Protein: CASSPGGNNEQFF.